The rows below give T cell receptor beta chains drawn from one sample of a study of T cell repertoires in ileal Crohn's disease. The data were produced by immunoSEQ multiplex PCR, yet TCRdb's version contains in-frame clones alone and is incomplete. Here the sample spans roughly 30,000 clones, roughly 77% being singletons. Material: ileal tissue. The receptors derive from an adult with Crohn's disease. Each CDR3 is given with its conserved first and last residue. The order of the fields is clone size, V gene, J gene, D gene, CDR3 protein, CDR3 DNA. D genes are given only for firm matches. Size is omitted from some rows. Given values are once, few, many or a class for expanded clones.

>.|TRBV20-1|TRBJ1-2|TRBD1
CSPGQVGYTF
TGCAGTCCCGGACAGGTTGGCTACACCTTC
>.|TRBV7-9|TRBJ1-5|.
CASSLGAGQPQHF
TGTGCCAGCAGCTTAGGGGCTGGTCAGCCCCAGCATTTT
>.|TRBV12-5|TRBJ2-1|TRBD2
CASGTGTSGPEQFF
TGTGCTAGTGGCACAGGGACTAGCGGGCCCGAGCAGTTCTTC
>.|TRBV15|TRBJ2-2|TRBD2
CATSRGGGSTGELFF
TGTGCCACCAGCAGAGGGGGGGGAAGCACCGGGGAGCTGTTTTTT
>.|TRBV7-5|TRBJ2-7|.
CVRSLGRLTGEQYF
TGTGTCAGAAGCTTAGGTCGCCTTACTGGTGAGCAGTACTTC
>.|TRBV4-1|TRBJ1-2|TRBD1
CASRQITGGAVGYTF
TGCGCCAGCAGACAGATAACAGGGGGCGCGGTGGGCTACACCTTC
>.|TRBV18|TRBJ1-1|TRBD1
CASSREPGTGVFTEAFF
TGTGCCAGCTCACGCGAACCCGGGACAGGGGTTTTCACTGAAGCTTTCTTT
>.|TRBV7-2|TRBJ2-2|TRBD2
CASRVGLVAGELFF
TGTGCCAGCAGGGTGGGACTAGTCGCCGGGGAGCTGTTTTTT
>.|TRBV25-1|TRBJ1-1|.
CASSGGMNTEAFF
TGTGCCAGCAGTGGAGGGATGAACACTGAAGCTTTCTTT
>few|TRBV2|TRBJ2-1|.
CASSGRMTYEQFF
TGTGCCAGCAGCGGGAGAATGACCTACGAGCAGTTCTTC